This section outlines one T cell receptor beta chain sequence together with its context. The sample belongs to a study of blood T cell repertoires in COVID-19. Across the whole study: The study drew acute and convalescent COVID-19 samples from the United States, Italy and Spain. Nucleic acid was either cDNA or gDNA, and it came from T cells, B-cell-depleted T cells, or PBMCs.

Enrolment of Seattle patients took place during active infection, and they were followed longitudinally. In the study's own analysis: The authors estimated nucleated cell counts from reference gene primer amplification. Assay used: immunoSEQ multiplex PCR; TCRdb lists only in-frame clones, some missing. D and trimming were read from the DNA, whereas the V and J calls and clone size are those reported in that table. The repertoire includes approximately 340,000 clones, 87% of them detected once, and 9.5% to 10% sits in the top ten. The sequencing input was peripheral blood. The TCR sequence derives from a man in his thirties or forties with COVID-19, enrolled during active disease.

CDR3 in DNA: TGTGCCAGCACCTTTTTCGTTGCAGGGGGCGGATTCCGTGGCTACACCTTC. Its translation: CASTFFVAGGGFRGYTF. The rearrangement uses TRBV7-2 and TRBJ1-2; 8 nucleotides match TRBD1. Germline loops: CDR1 SGHTA, CDR2 FQGNSA. This CDR3 has 17 amino acids. The junction had 20 bases not matched to a gene; V was cut back by 7 bases and J by 7 bases.